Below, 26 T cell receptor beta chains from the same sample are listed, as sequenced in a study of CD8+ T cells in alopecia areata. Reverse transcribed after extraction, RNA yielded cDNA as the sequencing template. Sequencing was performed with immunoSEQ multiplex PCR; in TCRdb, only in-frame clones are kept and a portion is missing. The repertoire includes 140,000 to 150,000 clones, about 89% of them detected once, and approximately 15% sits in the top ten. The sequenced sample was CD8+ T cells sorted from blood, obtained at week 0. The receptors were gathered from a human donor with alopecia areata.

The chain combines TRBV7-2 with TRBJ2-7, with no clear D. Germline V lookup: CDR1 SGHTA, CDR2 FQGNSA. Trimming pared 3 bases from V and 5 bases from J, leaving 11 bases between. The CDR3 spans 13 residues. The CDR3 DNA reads TGTGCCAGCAGCTTGCCCCTGGATCACGAGCAGTACTTC. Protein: CASSLPLDHEQYF. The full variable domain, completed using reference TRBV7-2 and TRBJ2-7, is GAGVSQSPSNKVTEKGKDVELRCDPISGHTALYWYRQSLGQGLEFLIYFQGNSAPDKSGLPSDRFSAERTGGSVSTLTIQRTQQEDSAVYLCASSLPLDHEQYFGPGTRLTVT.

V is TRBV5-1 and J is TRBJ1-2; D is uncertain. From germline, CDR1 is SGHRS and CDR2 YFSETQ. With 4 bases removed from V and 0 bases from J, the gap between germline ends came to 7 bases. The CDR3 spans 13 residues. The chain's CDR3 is CASSPDSNYGYTF. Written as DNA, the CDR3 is TGCGCCAGCAGCCCCGACTCTAACTATGGCTACACCTTC.

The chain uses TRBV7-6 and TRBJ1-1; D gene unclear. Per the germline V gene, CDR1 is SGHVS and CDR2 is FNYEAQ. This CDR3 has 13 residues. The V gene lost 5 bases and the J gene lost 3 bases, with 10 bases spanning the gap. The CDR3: CASSPPGYTEAFF. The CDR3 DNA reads TGTGCCAGCAGCCCTCCGGGGTACACTGAAGCTTTCTTT.

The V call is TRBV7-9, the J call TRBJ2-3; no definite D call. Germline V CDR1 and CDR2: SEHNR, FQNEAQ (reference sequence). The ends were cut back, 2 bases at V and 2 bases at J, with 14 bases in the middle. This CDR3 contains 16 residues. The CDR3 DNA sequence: TGTGCCAGCAGCTTATCGGCAGCTGTTATCACAGATACGCAGTATTTT. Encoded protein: CASSLSAAVITDTQYF.

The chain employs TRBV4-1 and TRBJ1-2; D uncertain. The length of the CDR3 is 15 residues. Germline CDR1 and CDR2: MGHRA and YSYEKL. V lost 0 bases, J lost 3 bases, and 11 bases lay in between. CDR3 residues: CASSQEGGIHYGYTF. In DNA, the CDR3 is TGCGCCAGCAGCCAAGAGGGTGGAATCCACTATGGCTACACCTTC.

This CDR3 reads CASSRGLANEQFF. DNA for the CDR3: TGTGCCAGCAGCCGAGGACTAGCCAATGAGCAGTTCTTC. V is TRBV5-6 and J is TRBJ2-1, with 8 bases lining up with TRBD2. CDR1 and CDR2 from the germline V gene are SGHDT and YYEEEE. Germline trimming cut 4 bases from V and 6 bases from J; bases unmatched to any gene: 3. The CDR3 consists of 13 residues.

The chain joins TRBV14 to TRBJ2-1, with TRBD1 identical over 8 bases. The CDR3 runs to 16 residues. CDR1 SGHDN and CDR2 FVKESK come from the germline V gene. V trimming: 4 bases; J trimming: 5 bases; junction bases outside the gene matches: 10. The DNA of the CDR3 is TGTGCCAGCAGCCCTTTCTATTTGACAGGGGACAATGAGCAGTTCTTC. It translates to CASSPFYLTGDNEQFF.

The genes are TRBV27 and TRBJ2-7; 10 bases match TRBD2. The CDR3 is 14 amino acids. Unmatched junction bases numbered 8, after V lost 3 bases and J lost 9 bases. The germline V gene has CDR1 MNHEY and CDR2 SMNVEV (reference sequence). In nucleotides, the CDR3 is TGTGCCAGCAGTTTGTCTAGCGGGAGCGTCGCGCAGTACTTC. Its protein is CASSLSSGSVAQYF.

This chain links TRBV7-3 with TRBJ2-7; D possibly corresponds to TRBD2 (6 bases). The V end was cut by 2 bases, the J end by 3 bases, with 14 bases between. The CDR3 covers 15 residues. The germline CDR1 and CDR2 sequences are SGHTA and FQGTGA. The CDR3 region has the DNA TGTGCCAGCAGCTTATGGGGGACTTCTAACTACGAGCAGTACTTC. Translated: CASSLWGTSNYEQYF. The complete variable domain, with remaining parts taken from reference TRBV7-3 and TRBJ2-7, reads GAGVSQTPSNKVTEKGKYVELRCDPISGHTALYWYRQSLGQGPEFLIYFQGTGAADDSGLPNDRFFAVRPEGSVSTLKIQRTERGDSAVYLCASSLWGTSNYEQYFGPGTRLTVT.

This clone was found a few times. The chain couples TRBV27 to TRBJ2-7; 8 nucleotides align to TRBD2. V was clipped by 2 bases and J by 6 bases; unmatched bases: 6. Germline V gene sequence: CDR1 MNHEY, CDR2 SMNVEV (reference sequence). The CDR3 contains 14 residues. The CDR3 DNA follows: TGTGCCAGCAGTTTACGGGGGGGGTTCGCCGAGCAGTACTTC. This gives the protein CASSLRGGFAEQYF.

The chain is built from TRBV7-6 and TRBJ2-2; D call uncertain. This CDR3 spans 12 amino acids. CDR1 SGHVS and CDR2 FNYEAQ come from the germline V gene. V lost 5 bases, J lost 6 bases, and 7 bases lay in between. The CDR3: CASSGRSGELFF. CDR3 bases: TGTGCCAGCAGCGGTCGGTCCGGGGAGCTGTTTTTT.

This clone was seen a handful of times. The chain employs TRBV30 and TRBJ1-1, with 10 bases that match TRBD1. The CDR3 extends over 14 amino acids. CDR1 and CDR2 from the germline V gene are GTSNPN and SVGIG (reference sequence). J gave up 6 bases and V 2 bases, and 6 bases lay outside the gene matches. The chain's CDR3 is CAWSLGQGIAEAFF. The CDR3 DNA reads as TGTGCCTGGAGTCTGGGACAGGGGATCGCTGAAGCTTTCTTT.

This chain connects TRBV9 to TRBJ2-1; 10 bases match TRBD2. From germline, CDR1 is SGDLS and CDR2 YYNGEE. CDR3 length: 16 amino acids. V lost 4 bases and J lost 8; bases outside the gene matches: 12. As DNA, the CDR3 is TGTGCCAGCAGCTCTCCCGCTAGCGGGAGTTTGGATGAGCAGTTCTTC. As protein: CASSSPASGSLDEQFF.

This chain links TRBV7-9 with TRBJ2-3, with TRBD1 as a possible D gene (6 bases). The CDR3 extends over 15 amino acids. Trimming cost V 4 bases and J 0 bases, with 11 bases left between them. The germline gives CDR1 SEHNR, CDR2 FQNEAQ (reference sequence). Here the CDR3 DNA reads TGTGCCAGCAGCTCACAGGGATCTAGCACAGATACGCAGTATTTT. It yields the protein CASSSQGSSTDTQYF.

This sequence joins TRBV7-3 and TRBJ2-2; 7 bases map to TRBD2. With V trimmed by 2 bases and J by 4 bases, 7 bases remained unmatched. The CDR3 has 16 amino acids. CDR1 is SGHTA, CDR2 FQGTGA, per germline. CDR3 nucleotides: TGTGCCAGCAGCTTAGAGGCAGGGAGGGGCACCGGGGAGCTGTTTTTT. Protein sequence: CASSLEAGRGTGELFF.

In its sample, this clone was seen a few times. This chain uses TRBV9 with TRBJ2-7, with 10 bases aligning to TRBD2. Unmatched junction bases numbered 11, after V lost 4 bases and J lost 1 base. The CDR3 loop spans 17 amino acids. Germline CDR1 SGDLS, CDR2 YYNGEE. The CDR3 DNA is TGTGCCAGCAGCTTGAACCCTAGCGGGAGCAAATCCTACGAGCAGTACTTC. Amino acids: CASSLNPSGSKSYEQYF.

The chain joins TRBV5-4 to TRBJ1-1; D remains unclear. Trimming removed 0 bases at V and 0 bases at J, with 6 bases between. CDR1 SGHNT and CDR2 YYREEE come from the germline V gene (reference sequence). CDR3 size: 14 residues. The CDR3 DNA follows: TGTGCCAGCAGCTTGGGCCCGATGAACACTGAAGCTTTCTTT. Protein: CASSLGPMNTEAFF.

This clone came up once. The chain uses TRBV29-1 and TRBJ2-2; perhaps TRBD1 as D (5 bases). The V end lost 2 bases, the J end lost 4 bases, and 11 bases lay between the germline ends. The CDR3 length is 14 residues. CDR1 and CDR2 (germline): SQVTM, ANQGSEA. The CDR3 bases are TGCAGCGTTGAAAAGGGGTTCGGCACCGGGGAGCTGTTTTTT. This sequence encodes CSVEKGFGTGELFF.

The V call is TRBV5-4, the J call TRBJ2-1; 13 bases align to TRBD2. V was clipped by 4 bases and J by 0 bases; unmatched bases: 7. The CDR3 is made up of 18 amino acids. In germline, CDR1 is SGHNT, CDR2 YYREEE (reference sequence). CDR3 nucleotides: TGTGCCAGCAGCCATGGGACTAGCGGGGCGAGCTCCTACAATGAGCAGTTCTTC. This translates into CASSHGTSGASSYNEQFF. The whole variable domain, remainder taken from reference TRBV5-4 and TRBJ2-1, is ETGVTQSPTHLIKTRGQQVTLRCSSQSGHNTVSWYQQALGQGPQFIFQYYREEENGRGNFPPRFSGLQFPNYSSELNVNALELDDSALYLCASSHGTSGASSYNEQFFGPGTRLTVL.

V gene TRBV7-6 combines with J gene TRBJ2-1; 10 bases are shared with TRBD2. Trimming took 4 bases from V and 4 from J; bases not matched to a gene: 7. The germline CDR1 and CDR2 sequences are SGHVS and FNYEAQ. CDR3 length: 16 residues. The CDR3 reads CASSSESGGAYNEQFF. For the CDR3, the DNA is TGTGCCAGCAGCTCAGAAAGCGGGGGGGCTTACAATGAGCAGTTCTTC.

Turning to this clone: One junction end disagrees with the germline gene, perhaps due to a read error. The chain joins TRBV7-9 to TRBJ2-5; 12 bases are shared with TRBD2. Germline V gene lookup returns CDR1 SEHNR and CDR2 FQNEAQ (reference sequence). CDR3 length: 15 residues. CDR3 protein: CASSLAGGPGETQYF. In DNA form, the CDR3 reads TGTGCCAGCAGCCTAGCGGGAGGGCCAGGAGAGACCCAGTACTTC.

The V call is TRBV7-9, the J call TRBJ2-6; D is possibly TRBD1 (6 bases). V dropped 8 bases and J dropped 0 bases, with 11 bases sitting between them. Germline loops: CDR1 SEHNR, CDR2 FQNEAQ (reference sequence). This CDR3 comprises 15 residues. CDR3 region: CASGGYTSGANVLTF. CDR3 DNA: TGTGCCAGCGGGGGCTATACCTCTGGGGCCAACGTCCTGACTTTC.

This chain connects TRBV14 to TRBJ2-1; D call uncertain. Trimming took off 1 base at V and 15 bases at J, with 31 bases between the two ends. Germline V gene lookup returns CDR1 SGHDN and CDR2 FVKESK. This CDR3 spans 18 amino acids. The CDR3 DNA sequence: TGTGCCAGCAGCCAAGGTTTGCGGAAGCCCCTCTCTTTTGCCGACCTGTTCTTC. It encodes CASSQGLRKPLSFADLFF.

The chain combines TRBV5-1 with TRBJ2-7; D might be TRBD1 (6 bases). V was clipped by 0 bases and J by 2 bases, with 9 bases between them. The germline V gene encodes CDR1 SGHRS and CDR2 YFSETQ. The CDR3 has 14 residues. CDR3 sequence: CASSLGGQTYEQYF. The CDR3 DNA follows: TGCGCCAGCAGCTTGGGGGGACAAACCTACGAGCAGTACTTC.

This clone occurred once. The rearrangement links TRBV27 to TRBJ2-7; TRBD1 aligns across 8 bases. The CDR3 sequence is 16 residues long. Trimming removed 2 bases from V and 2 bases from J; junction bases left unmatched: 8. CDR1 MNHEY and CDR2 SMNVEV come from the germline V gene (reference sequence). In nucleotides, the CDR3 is TGTGCCAGCAGTTTAGCTATGGGGACAGGTCCCTACGAGCAGTACTTC. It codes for CASSLAMGTGPYEQYF.

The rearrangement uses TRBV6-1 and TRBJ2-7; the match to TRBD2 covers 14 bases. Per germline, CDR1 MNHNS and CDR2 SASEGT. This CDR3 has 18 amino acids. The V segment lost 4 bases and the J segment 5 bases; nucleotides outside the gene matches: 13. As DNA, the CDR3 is TGTGCCAGCAGTGGCGGGCCCCGGACTAGCGGGAGGATGGACGAGCAGTACTTC. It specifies CASSGGPRTSGRMDEQYF.